A selection of T cell receptor beta chains follows, all from one sample in a study of blood T cell repertoires in COVID-19. This table comes from immunoSEQ multiplex PCR, and its TCRdb copy is limited to in-frame clones, with some not included. The sample yields 200,000 to 300,000 clones, 88% seen once. The sequenced sample consisted of PBMCs or T cells enriched from blood (not recorded which). The receptors originated from a middle-aged woman with acute COVID-19. The CDR3 runs from the conserved cysteine through the conserved F or W. D genes are given only for firm matches. The size of a clone is reported for some rows only, either as once, few or many, or as a class for expanded clones.

clone_size,v_call,j_call,d_call,cdr3_nt,cdr3_aa
once,TRBV19,TRBJ1-2,TRBD1,TGTGCCAGTAGTATCCGGACAGGAGCCTATGGCTACACCTTC,CASSIRTGAYGYTF
-,TRBV5-6,TRBJ1-5,TRBD1,TGTGCCAGCAGCGTAAGCCCCCCCCGGACAGGGTATAGCAATCAGCCCCAGCATTTT,CASSVSPPRTGYSNQPQHF
-,TRBV20-1,TRBJ1-1,-,TGCAGTGCTAGTACCTCTACTAGGAACACTGAAGCTTTCTTT,CSASTSTRNTEAFF
-,TRBV7-9,TRBJ2-3,TRBD1,TGTGCCAGCAACCGCGACAGGGTTCGGTCAGATACGCAGTATTTT,CASNRDRVRSDTQYF
-,TRBV2,TRBJ1-6,-,TGTGCCAGCAATTTAGCTGGGGCCTCGGAGACGTCACCCCTCCACTTT,CASNLAGASETSPLHF
-,TRBV2,TRBJ2-2,-,TGTGCCAGCAATAGGGGGTCGGACACCGGGGAGCTGTTTTTT,CASNRGSDTGELFF
-,TRBV5-1,TRBJ2-5,TRBD2,TGCGCCAGCAGCGAATTTGCTAGCGGGAGCCAAGAGACCCAGTACTTC,CASSEFASGSQETQYF
-,TRBV12-3/TRBV12-4,TRBJ1-1,TRBD1,TGTGCCAGCAGCAGGGGGCCGAGCACTGAAGCTTTCTTT,CASSRGPSTEAFF
-,TRBV15,TRBJ1-2,TRBD1,TGTGCCACCAGCAGTAGGGGGCTGGATGGCTACACCTTC,CATSSRGLDGYTF
-,TRBV10-2,TRBJ2-3,-,TGCGCCAGCAGGGCGGGCACAGATACGCAGTATTTT,CASRAGTDTQYF
once,TRBV5-8,TRBJ1-5,-,TGTGCCAGCAGCCCGGGACACCAAAATGGTCAGCCCCAGCATTTT,CASSPGHQNGQPQHF
-,TRBV10-3,TRBJ2-7,TRBD2,TGTGCCATCAGGCCCACTAGCGGGGGCTACGAGCAGTACTTC,CAIRPTSGGYEQYF
-,TRBV24-1,TRBJ2-1,TRBD2,TGTGCCACCAGTGACCCTACTTCGGGAGGATACAATGAGCAGTTCTTC,CATSDPTSGGYNEQFF
-,TRBV7-9,TRBJ1-4,-,TGTGCCAGCACCTATCGGTTCGGCAGGGGAGGGACTAATGAAAAACTGTTTTTT,CASTYRFGRGGTNEKLFF
-,TRBV5-1,TRBJ1-1,-,TGCGCCAGCAGCCAACAGAGCTGGGACACTGAAGCTTTCTTT,CASSQQSWDTEAFF
once,TRBV2,TRBJ2-3,-,TGTGCCAGCAGTAGGGAGATCGGCACAGATACGCAGTATTTT,CASSREIGTDTQYF
once,TRBV7-9,TRBJ2-1,TRBD2,TGTGCCAGCAGCTTTCCTAGCGGGAGACGGAATGAGCAGTTCTTC,CASSFPSGRRNEQFF
-,TRBV4-1,TRBJ2-5,TRBD2,TGCGCCAGCAGCCAAGAAAGGCGGGAGGGGGGGGAGACCCAGTACTTC,CASSQERREGGETQYF
-,TRBV5-6,TRBJ2-7,TRBD1,TGTGCCAGCAGCTGGGGACAGGGGATCTACGAGCAGTACTTC,CASSWGQGIYEQYF
-,TRBV18,TRBJ2-3,TRBD2,TGTGCCAGCTCGGACCGAGGGACTAGCGGGCCTGGGCGTCGGGCAGATACGCAGTATTTT,CASSDRGTSGPGRRADTQYF
-,TRBV12-5,TRBJ2-4,-,TGTGCTAGTGGCCGGACTAAAAACATTCAGTACTTC,CASGRTKNIQYF
-,TRBV2,TRBJ1-4,TRBD1,TGTGCCAGCAGTATCCGCCCGCCGGGACAGTCTGCAACTAATGAAAAACTGTTTTTT,CASSIRPPGQSATNEKLFF
-,TRBV4-1,TRBJ1-5,-,TGCGCCAGCAGGGCAGGGTGGGGTCAGCCCCAGCATTTT,CASRAGWGQPQHF
-,TRBV27,TRBJ2-7,TRBD1,TGTGCCAGCAGTCACCGGGACAGGGACTACGAGCAGTACTTC,CASSHRDRDYEQYF
-,TRBV12-3/TRBV12-4,TRBJ2-7,-,TGTGCCAGCAGTTTAGTAGCAACCTACGAGCAGTACTTC,CASSLVATYEQYF
-,TRBV5-1,TRBJ2-5,TRBD1,TGCGCCAGCAGCTTTACCACAGGGGGAGAGACCCAGTACTTC,CASSFTTGGETQYF
-,TRBV5-4,TRBJ1-2,-,TGTGCCAGCAGCCCCGACAGGATCCTCTATGGCTACACCTTC,CASSPDRILYGYTF
-,TRBV11-2,TRBJ2-2,TRBD2,TGTGCCAGCAGCTTAGGGGTACTAGCGGGAGCTGGGGAGCTGTTTTTT,CASSLGVLAGAGELFF
once,TRBV5-5,TRBJ2-1,-,TGTGCCAGCAGCTTGGATGGCGGGGGCTGGGATGAGCAGTTCTTC,CASSLDGGGWDEQFF
-,TRBV7-6,TRBJ2-1,-,TGTGCCAGCAGCTTTACGGGAGTAGAGTCCAATGAGCAGTTCTTC,CASSFTGVESNEQFF
-,TRBV5-4,TRBJ1-4,-,TGTGCCAGCAGCATGACAGGAGATAATGAAAAACTGTTTTTT,CASSMTGDNEKLFF
-,TRBV7-8,TRBJ2-1,-,TGTGCCAGCAGCTATGGGAGCTCCTACAATGAGCAGTTCTTC,CASSYGSSYNEQFF
-,TRBV3-1/TRBV3-2,TRBJ1-2,TRBD1,TGTGCCAGCAGCCAAGAGCTACAGGGGGCGGCGGATGGCTACACCTTC,CASSQELQGAADGYTF
-,TRBV27,TRBJ1-3,-,TGTGCCAGCAGTCCCAGGGTCTCGAGTGGAAACACCATATATTTT,CASSPRVSSGNTIYF
-,TRBV29-1,TRBJ2-5,TRBD2,TGCAGCGTTGAAGAGGGAGGGCGAGAGACCCAGTACTTC,CSVEEGGRETQYF
-,TRBV14,TRBJ2-1,TRBD2,TGTGCCAGCAGCCTGCCGGCTAGCGGGAGGGCCGTAGATGAGCAGTTCTTC,CASSLPASGRAVDEQFF
-,TRBV7-9,TRBJ1-2,-,TGTGCCAGCAGCGTAACAGGGTCCGGGGGCTACACCTTC,CASSVTGSGGYTF
-,TRBV27,TRBJ1-4,TRBD1,TGTGCCAGCAGCCCACAAAAGGGGACAGACGTGGAAAAACTGTTTTTT,CASSPQKGTDVEKLFF
-,TRBV6-5,TRBJ1-1,TRBD1,TGTGCCAGCACCTACAGGGGGCGCGGCACTGAAGCTTTCTTT,CASTYRGRGTEAFF
once,TRBV7-3,TRBJ2-7,-,TGTGCCAGCAGCTCGGACAGGGAGGGCGAGCAGTACTTC,CASSSDREGEQYF
-,TRBV27,TRBJ2-1,TRBD2,TGTGCCAGCAGTTTAGGGGGGACTAGCGGTAGTGAGCAGTTCTTC,CASSLGGTSGSEQFF
once,TRBV27,TRBJ2-7,TRBD2,TGTGCCAGCAGTCTGCGACCGACTAGCGATACTTATTACTCCTACGAGCAGTACTTC,CASSLRPTSDTYYSYEQYF
few,TRBV19,TRBJ1-5,-,TGTGCCACCAAGTATAGTCCAGCGATCTTCAATCAGCCCCAGCATTTT,CATKYSPAIFNQPQHF
once,TRBV7-2,TRBJ2-5,TRBD2,TGTGCCAGCAGCTTAAAGGTCCCTGCTAGCGGGAGTGGGGAGACCCAGTACTTC,CASSLKVPASGSGETQYF
once,TRBV15,TRBJ1-5,-,TGTGCCACCAGCGGACCTAAGGACAATAGCAATCAGCCCCAGCATTTT,CATSGPKDNSNQPQHF
few,TRBV2,TRBJ2-1,-,TGTGCCAGCAGCCGGGACTCTTACAATGAGCAGTTCTTC,CASSRDSYNEQFF
-,TRBV19,TRBJ1-3,-,TGTGCCAGTAGTATAGATCTCCGCAGCGCTGGAAACACCATATATTTT,CASSIDLRSAGNTIYF
-,TRBV30,TRBJ1-2,-,TGTGCCTGGAGTGTACTCTACGCGGGGAACTATGGCTACACCTTC,CAWSVLYAGNYGYTF
-,TRBV4-1,TRBJ2-2,TRBD2,TGCGCCAGCAGCCAATTCGGCGGCGGGAGAAACACCGGGGAGCTGTTTTTT,CASSQFGGGRNTGELFF
-,TRBV27,TRBJ1-2,-,TGTGCCAGCAGTTTAACCCCCGCTCAGGGTGCGAACTATGGCTACACCTTC,CASSLTPAQGANYGYTF
-,TRBV19,TRBJ2-2,TRBD1,TGTGCCAGTGTGCCAACCGGGACAGGCCACACCGGGGAGCTGTTTTTT,CASVPTGTGHTGELFF
-,TRBV7-9,TRBJ1-4,-,TGTGCCAGCAGCCCCGACGGGTATAATGAAAAACTGTTTTTT,CASSPDGYNEKLFF
-,TRBV5-6,TRBJ1-3,TRBD1,TGTGCCAGCAGCACCTCGACAGGGCCCGGAAACACCATATATTTT,CASSTSTGPGNTIYF
-,TRBV24-1,TRBJ1-2,-,TGTGCCACCAGTGAACAGGGAAACTATGGCTACACCTTC,CATSEQGNYGYTF
-,TRBV24-1,TRBJ2-1,-,TGTGCCACCAGTGAGTCGCCTAGCAATAACCGGGTCAATGAGCAGTTCTTC,CATSESPSNNRVNEQFF
-,TRBV12-5,TRBJ1-1,TRBD1,TGTGCTAGTGGTTTGGCCCTCCCGAGGACAGGGAGGACTGAAGCTTTCTTT,CASGLALPRTGRTEAFF
-,TRBV9,TRBJ2-7,TRBD1,TGTGCCAGCAGCGTGGGACAGGGGGCCCCCTACGAGCAGTACTTC,CASSVGQGAPYEQYF